These 8 T cell receptor beta chains were all obtained from the same sample, sequenced in a study of CD8 T cells in Susac syndrome. Random hexamers served to reverse transcribe roughly 0.45 to 1 ug RNA. One entry per CDR3 protein results from TCRdb running MiXCR on the immunoSEQ multiplex PCR reads. The repertoire holds about 160,000 distinct CDR3 sequences, with approximately 93% as singletons. The sample taken for sequencing was CD4+ T cells from PBMCs. These TCRs come from a human donor with multiple sclerosis.

This clonotype showed up just once. The rearrangement uses TRBV12-3 or TRBV12-4 and TRBJ2-5; D is possibly TRBD2 (6 bases). This CDR3 is 14 amino acids long. The V end lost 5 bases, the J end lost 5 bases, and 15 bases lay between the germline ends. The CDR3: CASSRMGLAETQYF. The CDR3 DNA sequence: TGTGCCAGCAGTCGGATGGGACTCGCGGAGACCCAGTACTTC.

The genes are TRBV23-1 and TRBJ1-2, with 8 bases fitting TRBD1. TRBV23-1 is an open reading frame, and its role is uncertain. This CDR3 comprises 16 residues. J lost 8 bases, V lost 0 bases, and 11 bases had no gene match. DNA for the CDR3: TGCGCCAGCAGTCAATCGTGCCAGGGGGCCATGGAAGGCTACACCTTC. Translated, it gives CASSQSCQGAMEGYTF.

V usage is TRBV29-1 and J usage is TRBJ2-3; the match to TRBD1 covers 10 bases. J was trimmed by 6 bases and V by 6 bases; bases with no gene match: 9. The CDR3 contains 14 residues. The germline CDR1 and CDR2 sequences are SQVTM and ANQGSEA. The DNA of the CDR3 is TGCAGCGTCCTTGACAGGGGGCGAGACGATACGCAGTATTTT. It is translated as CSVLDRGRDDTQYF.

The chain recombines TRBV4-1 with TRBJ2-3; D might be TRBD1 or TRBD2, each matching 5 bases. The CDR3 runs to 13 residues. CDR1 MGHRA and CDR2 YSYEKL come from the germline V gene. The V gene lost 10 bases and the J gene lost 0 bases, with 11 bases spanning the gap. The CDR3 reads CATRGVSTDTQYF. Here the CDR3 DNA reads TGCGCCACCAGAGGGGTGAGCACAGATACGCAGTATTTT.

This sequence joins TRBV12-3 or TRBV12-4 and TRBJ2-1, with 8 bases that match TRBD2. V was clipped by 6 bases and J by 7 bases; unmatched bases: 11. The CDR3 is 15 amino acids. The CDR3 DNA reads TGTGCCAGCAGCCCCGGGATGGGCGGGAGGAATGAGCAGTTCTTC. Translation gives CASSPGMGGRNEQFF.

The chain couples TRBV12-3 or TRBV12-4 to TRBJ2-1; 7 bases match TRBD2. Trimming removed 5 bases from V and 8 bases from J; junction bases left unmatched: 15. CDR3 length equals 16 residues. CDR3 in DNA: TGTGCCAGCAGTCAAGGGCGGGAGAGGGGCGGGGATGAGCAGTTCTTC. Protein sequence: CASSQGRERGGDEQFF.

This rearrangement joins TRBV7-9 to TRBJ2-5; 7 bases align to TRBD2. V gave up 5 bases and J gave up 5 bases; unmatched junction bases: 5. The CDR3 loop spans 13 amino acids. Per the germline V gene, CDR1 is SEHNR and CDR2 is FQNEAQ (reference sequence). CDR3 sequence reads: CASSLVGGETQYF. CDR3 DNA sequence: TGTGCCAGCAGCCTCGTCGGGGGGGAGACCCAGTACTTC. Full variable domain (missing parts from reference TRBV7-9 and TRBJ2-5): DTGVSQNPRHKITKRGQNVTFRCDPISEHNRLYWYRQTLGQGPEFLTYFQNEAQLEKSRLLSDRFSAERPKGSFSTLEIQRTEQGDSAMYLCASSLVGGETQYFGPGTRLLVL.

V and J are TRBV7-2 and TRBJ2-1, with D possibly being TRBD1 (6 bases). The CDR3 spans 17 residues. Germline CDR1 SGHTA, CDR2 FQGNSA. The ends were cut back, 6 bases at V and 3 bases at J, with 21 bases in the middle. CDR3 sequence (DNA): TGTGCCAGCAGACGTACTTCAGGGGCCTCCAACTACAATGAGCAGTTCTTC. Translating it yields CASRRTSGASNYNEQFF.